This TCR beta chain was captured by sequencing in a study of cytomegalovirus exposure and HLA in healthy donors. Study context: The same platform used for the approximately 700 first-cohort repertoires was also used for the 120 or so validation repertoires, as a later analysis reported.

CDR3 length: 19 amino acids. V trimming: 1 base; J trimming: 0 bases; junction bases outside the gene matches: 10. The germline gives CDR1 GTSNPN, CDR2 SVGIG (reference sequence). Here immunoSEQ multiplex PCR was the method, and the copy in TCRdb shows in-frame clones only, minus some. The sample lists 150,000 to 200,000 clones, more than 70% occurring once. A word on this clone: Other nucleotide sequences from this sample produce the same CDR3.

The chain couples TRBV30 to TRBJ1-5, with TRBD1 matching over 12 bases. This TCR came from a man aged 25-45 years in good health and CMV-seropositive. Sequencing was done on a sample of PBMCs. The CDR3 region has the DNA TGTGCCTGGAGTGGGTGGGACAGGGGGCGCGTTAATAGCAATCAGCCCCAGCATTTT. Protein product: CAWSGWDRGRVNSNQPQHF.